A selection of T cell receptor beta chains follows, all from one sample in a study of T cells after yellow fever vaccination. Via MiXCR, TCRdb re-called the 5' RACE reads, giving one row per CDR3 protein. The sample contains about 120,000 distinct CDR3 sequences, around 9.8% of which appear only once. Sample: CD8+ T cells sorted from PBMCs, taken on the day of the yellow fever booster vaccination. Receptor source: a man younger than 30 who received the YFV17D yellow fever vaccine. CDR3s include the opening cysteine and the closing phenylalanine or tryptophan. Clone size is not always given. Where it is, it says once, few, many or a class for expanded clones.

abundance,j_gene,v_gene,CDR3aa
many,TRBJ1-5,TRBV6-2/TRBV6-3,CASSSTGGNQPQHF
many,TRBJ2-3,TRBV7-3,CASSPLAGKSTDTQYF
few,TRBJ1-4,TRBV7-9,CASSSDRGRGVLWDEKLFF
NA,TRBJ2-3,TRBV9,CASSVAGLLTDTQYF
NA,TRBJ2-5,TRBV29-1,CSLGTSRQWAETQYF
few,TRBJ1-1,TRBV27,CASRDNSNTEAFF
many,TRBJ2-1,TRBV4-3,CASSQDGGQGKQFF
few,TRBJ1-6,TRBV4-2,CASRKLGQGDGALHF
many,TRBJ1-6,TRBV4-3,CASSQDRNNSPLHF
NA,TRBJ1-2,TRBV3-2,CASSQPYRGRGNYGYTF
NA,TRBJ2-5,TRBV4-1,CATSQVVGETQYF
NA,TRBJ2-7,TRBV12-5,CASGVGLGPRNEQYF
NA,TRBJ2-2,TRBV4-2,CASSHQGARGTGELFF
few,TRBJ2-2,TRBV7-2,CASSFETSSSNTGELFF
few,TRBJ2-1,TRBV6-5,CASSWGGPVNEQFF
few,TRBJ2-1,TRBV29-1,CSVVGLAGPQGTYNEQFF
NA,TRBJ2-2,TRBV7-7,CASSVDRGTGELFF
NA,TRBJ1-1,TRBV12-3/TRBV12-4,CASSLEGGWGITEAFF
few,TRBJ2-5,TRBV7-9,CASIGDRGLFKETQYF
NA,TRBJ2-2,TRBV7-9,CAIQGGTGTTSGEEHRNTGELFF
NA,TRBJ2-5,TRBV5-4,CASSSWTGVGQETQYF
NA,TRBJ2-7,TRBV3-1,CASSQDSKGDYEQYF